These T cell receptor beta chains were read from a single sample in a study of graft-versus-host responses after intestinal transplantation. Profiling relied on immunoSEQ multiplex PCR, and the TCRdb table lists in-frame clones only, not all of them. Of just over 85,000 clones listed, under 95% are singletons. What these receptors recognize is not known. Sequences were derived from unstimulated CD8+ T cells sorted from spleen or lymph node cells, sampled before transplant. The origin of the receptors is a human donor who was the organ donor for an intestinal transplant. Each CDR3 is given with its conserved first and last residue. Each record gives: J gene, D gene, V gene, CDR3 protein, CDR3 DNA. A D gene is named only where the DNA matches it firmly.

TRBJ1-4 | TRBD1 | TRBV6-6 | CASRSLTGRTEKLFF | TGTGCCAGCAGATCATTGACAGGGAGAACTGAAAAACTGTTTTTT
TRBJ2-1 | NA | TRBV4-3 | CASSQDRLRGRPNEQFF | TGCGCCAGCAGCCAAGATCGTCTGCGGGGGCGCCCGAATGAGCAGTTCTTC
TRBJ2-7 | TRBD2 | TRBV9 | CASSEGAGGGSYEQYF | TGTGCCAGCAGCGAGGGGGCGGGAGGGGGCTCCTACGAGCAGTACTTC
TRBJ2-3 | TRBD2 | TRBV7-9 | CASRSIAGEVSDTQYF | TGTGCCAGCAGGTCTATAGCGGGGGAGGTATCAGATACGCAGTATTTT
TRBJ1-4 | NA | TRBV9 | CASSVGGRVNEKLFF | TGTGCCAGCAGCGTAGGCGGCAGGGTCAATGAAAAACTGTTTTTT
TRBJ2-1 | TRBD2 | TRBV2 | CATRAGGSSYNEQFF | TGTGCCACCCGAGCGGGGGGTAGCTCCTACAATGAGCAGTTCTTC
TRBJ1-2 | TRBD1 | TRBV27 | CASSPTGGGYGYTF | TGTGCCAGCAGTCCGACAGGGGGCGGCTATGGCTACACCTTC
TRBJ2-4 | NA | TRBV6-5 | CASSYGQGLDIQYF | TGTGCCAGCAGTTATGGGCAGGGTTTGGACATTCAGTACTTC
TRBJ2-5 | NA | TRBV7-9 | CASSLPNQETQYF | TGTGCCAGCAGCTTACCCAACCAAGAGACCCAGTACTTC
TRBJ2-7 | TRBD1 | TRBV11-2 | CASSFGQGSSYEQYF | TGTGCCAGCAGCTTTGGACAGGGGAGCTCCTACGAGCAGTACTTC
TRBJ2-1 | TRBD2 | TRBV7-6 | CASSLVAGGGNEQFF | TGTGCCAGCAGCTTAGTAGCGGGGGGAGGCAATGAGCAGTTCTTC
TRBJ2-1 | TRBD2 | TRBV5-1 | CASRRRLAGGIPNNEQFF | TGCGCCAGCAGACGGAGACTAGCGGGGGGCATACCAAACAATGAGCAGTTCTTC
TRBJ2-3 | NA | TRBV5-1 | CASIDGVMGTDTQYF | TGCGCCAGCATCGACGGGGTCATGGGCACAGATACGCAGTATTTT
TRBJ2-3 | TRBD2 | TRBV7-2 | CASSPQAGETDTQYF | TGTGCCAGCAGCCCTCAAGCGGGGGAGACAGATACGCAGTATTTT
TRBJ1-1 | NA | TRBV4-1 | CASTRSGGAEAFF | TGCGCCAGCACTAGGAGTGGGGGGGCTGAAGCTTTCTTT
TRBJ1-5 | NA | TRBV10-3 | CAISPFFDRRDQPQHF | TGTGCCATCAGTCCCTTCTTTGACAGGAGAGATCAGCCCCAGCATTTT